These 21 T cell receptor beta chains came from one sample sequenced in a study of cytomegalovirus exposure and HLA in healthy donors. Primers: 60 Vbeta forward and 13 Jbeta reverse. TCRdb keeps only in-frame clones here, not all; method: immunoSEQ multiplex PCR. The sample has some 100,000 clones; about 80% are singletons. Sequencing was performed on PBMCs. The receptors come from a woman aged 45-59 years in good health and CMV-seropositive.

To note about this clone: As the CDR3 is not closed by the conserved phenylalanine or tryptophan, this likely results from a read error. The rearrangement joins TRBV15 to TRBJ2-7; D is possibly TRBD1 (6 bases). Germline CDR1 and CDR2: LNHNV and YYDKDF (reference sequence). The CDR3 is 13 residues long. V shed 3 bases and J shed 4 bases, with 10 bases lying between them. Here the CDR3 DNA reads TGTGCCACCAGCAGGGGGGCCGGGTACGAGCAGTACTGC. Translated: CATSRGAGYEQYC.

J is TRBJ2-3 and V is TRBV29-1; 14 bases are a match to TRBD2. Per germline, CDR1 SQVTM and CDR2 ANQGSEA. V trimming: 7 bases; J trimming: 4 bases; junction bases outside the gene matches: 16. The CDR3 is 18 amino acids. The CDR3 DNA sequence: TGCAGCGCAATCAGGGCCCTGACTAGCGGGGGGGCCGCAGATACGCAGTATTTT. Its translation: CSAIRALTSGGAADTQYF.

The chain employs TRBV7-7 and TRBJ2-1; possibly TRBD2 for D (6 bases). This CDR3 region has 11 residues. Looked up from germline, CDR1 is SSHAT and CDR2 is FNYEAQ (reference sequence). CDR3 sequence: CGAGGYNEQFF. The CDR3 coding sequence is TGTGGGGCCGGGGGTTACAATGAGCAGTTCTTC.

J is TRBJ2-7 and V is TRBV7-2; the match to TRBD2 covers 7 bases. Germline V gene sequence: CDR1 SGHTA, CDR2 FQGNSA. The CDR3 runs 14 residues. V shed 3 bases, J shed 0 bases, and the junction held 2 bases outside the gene matches. CDR3 residues: CASSFRTSSYEQYF. DNA for the CDR3: TGTGCCAGCAGCTTCCGGACTAGCTCCTACGAGCAGTACTTC.

The chain combines TRBV5-4 with TRBJ2-3, with 15 bases matching TRBD2. Unmatched junction bases numbered 3, after V lost 3 bases and J lost 4 bases. Germline V lookup: CDR1 SGHNT, CDR2 YYREEE (reference sequence). The CDR3 runs to 16 residues. CDR3 coding DNA: TGTGCCAGCAGCTGGGGACTAGCGGGGGGTGCAGATACGCAGTATTTT. Translation gives CASSWGLAGGADTQYF. The whole variable domain, filled in from reference TRBV5-4 and TRBJ2-3, reads ETGVTQSPTHLIKTRGQQVTLRCSSQSGHNTVSWYQQALGQGPQFIFQYYREEENGRGNFPPRFSGLQFPNYSSELNVNALELDDSALYLCASSWGLAGGADTQYFGPGTRLTVL.

V gene TRBV7-2 combines with J gene TRBJ1-2; perhaps TRBD1 as D (6 bases). This CDR3 contains 13 residues. V was trimmed by 5 bases and J by 8 bases, leaving 15 bases between them. The V gene's germline CDR1 is SGHTA and CDR2 FQGNSA. CDR3 bases: TGTGCCAGCAGCCGCACAGGGTTGCGCGGCTACACCTTC. Encoded protein: CASSRTGLRGYTF.

The chain couples TRBV7-9 to TRBJ2-7; 10 bases match TRBD1. The germline CDR1 and CDR2 sequences are SEHNR and FQNEAQ (reference sequence). The CDR3 runs 15 residues. V shed 5 bases and J 0 bases; nucleotides not matched to a gene: 4. CDR3 amino acids: CASSPGQGGSYEQYF. In nucleotides, the CDR3 is TGTGCCAGCAGCCCCGGACAGGGGGGCTCCTACGAGCAGTACTTC.

Here the CDR3 reads CASSLRGLGNEKLFF. The CDR3 nucleotides are TGTGCCAGCAGCTTAAGGGGGCTTGGTAATGAAAAACTGTTTTTT. The chain employs TRBV11-2 and TRBJ1-4, with 7 nucleotides matching TRBD1. Germline V gene lookup returns CDR1 SGHAT and CDR2 FQNNGV. V gave up 2 bases and J gave up 4 bases; unmatched junction bases: 4. The CDR3 is made up of 15 amino acids.

The chain combines TRBV5-1 with TRBJ2-1, with 11 positions matching TRBD2. This CDR3 has 14 residues. Germline trimming cut 4 bases from V and 7 bases from J; bases unmatched to any gene: 4. Looked up from germline, CDR1 is SGHRS and CDR2 is YFSETQ. As DNA, the CDR3 is TGCGCCAGCAGCGAATCTAGCGGGAGGAATGAGCAGTTCTTC. Its protein is CASSESSGRNEQFF.

The chain recombines TRBV28 with TRBJ1-1; maybe TRBD1 (5 bases). Germline V CDR1 and CDR2: MDHEN, SYDVKM. V lost 5 bases and J 2 bases, leaving 9 bases between the germline ends. The CDR3 length is 13 residues. The CDR3 sequence is CASSPTVNTEAFF. CDR3 nucleotides: TGTGCCAGCAGTCCGACAGTAAACACTGAAGCTTTCTTT.

The chain uses TRBV13 and TRBJ2-3, with 9 nucleotides matching TRBD2. Germline trimming cut 4 bases from V and 4 bases from J; bases unmatched to any gene: 3. The CDR3 contains 14 residues. CDR1 is PRHDT and CDR2 is FYEKMQ in the germline V gene (reference sequence). CDR3 nucleotide sequence: TGTGCCAGCAGCTATAGCGGGGGCCCAGATACGCAGTATTTT. This encodes CASSYSGGPDTQYF. Full variable domain (rest looked up from reference TRBV13 and TRBJ2-3): AAGVIQSPRHLIKEKRETATLKCYPIPRHDTVYWYQQGPGQDPQFLISFYEKMQSDKGSIPDRFSAQQFSDYHSELNMSSLELGDSALYFCASSYSGGPDTQYFGPGTRLTVL.

The CDR3 bases are TGTGCCAGCAGGCGTGACAGGGGACCTCAAGAGACCCAGTACTTC. Its translation is CASRRDRGPQETQYF. The chain combines TRBV7-6 with TRBJ2-5; TRBD1 aligns across 8 bases. The CDR3 runs 15 residues. The V gene end was trimmed by 6 bases and the J gene end by 2 bases; junction bases not matched to a gene: 8. Germline CDR1 SGHVS, CDR2 FNYEAQ.

This chain connects TRBV14 to TRBJ2-1; unclear D gene. The V gene's germline CDR1 is SGHDN and CDR2 FVKESK. The ends were cut back, 1 base at V and 5 bases at J, with 6 bases in the middle. There are 13 residues in the CDR3. DNA for the CDR3: TGTGCCAGCAGCCAAGGTCAGAACAATGAGCAGTTCTTC. Its protein product is CASSQGQNNEQFF.

The J gene is TRBJ2-1, the V gene TRBV19, with 9 bases fitting TRBD1. Germline lookup yields CDR1 LNHDA and CDR2 SQIVND (reference sequence). Trimming at V came to 10 bases and at J to 5 bases, leaving 6 bases not matched to a gene. This CDR3 contains 13 residues. CDR3 in amino acids: CATGTGNDNEQFF. CDR3 in DNA: TGTGCCACAGGGACAGGGAATGACAATGAGCAGTTCTTC.

This sequence joins TRBV5-4 and TRBJ2-1, with D perhaps TRBD2 (6 bases). Trimming took 4 bases from V and 6 from J, leaving 23 bases between them. The CDR3 spans 17 residues. Germline-derived CDR1 and CDR2 are SGHNT and YYREEE (reference sequence). The CDR3 sequence is CASSPDEGSGPRNEQFF. DNA for the CDR3: TGTGCCAGCAGCCCGGATGAGGGTAGCGGCCCCCGCAATGAGCAGTTCTTC.

The rearrangement links TRBV18 to TRBJ2-4; D remains unclear. Trimming cost V 3 bases and J 12 bases, with 24 bases left between them. The CDR3 is 16 residues long. Germline CDR1 and CDR2: KGHSH and LQKENI. In DNA form, the CDR3 reads TGTGCCAGCTCACCGTTGTCAACCTGGAGTGAAGGAGCTCAGTACTTC. Translation: CASSPLSTWSEGAQYF.

Details on this clone: Germline is not matched at one junction end, which may reflect a read error. The J gene is TRBJ2-6, the V gene TRBV5-1, with D possibly being TRBD1 (6 bases). CDR1 is SGHRS and CDR2 is YFSETQ in the germline V gene. CDR3 length: 18 residues. The DNA for the CDR3 is TGCGCCAGCAGCTATACAGGGTTCCTCAACTCTGGGGCCAACGGCCTGACTTTC. It specifies CASSYTGFLNSGANGLTF.

The rearrangement joins TRBV7-3 to TRBJ2-5, with 7 bases lining up with TRBD1. The germline V gene has CDR1 SGHTA and CDR2 FQGTGA. The CDR3 totals 16 residues. Trimming took 2 bases from V and 5 from J; bases not matched to a gene: 11. The CDR3 here is CASSLGAHDREETQYF. The CDR3 DNA reads as TGTGCCAGCAGCTTAGGGGCCCACGACAGGGAGGAGACCCAGTACTTC.

This chain joins TRBV9 and TRBJ2-3; D is perhaps TRBD2 (6 bases). The germline gives CDR1 SGDLS, CDR2 YYNGEE. V gave up 2 bases and J gave up 10 bases, with 11 bases separating them. The CDR3 runs 12 residues. The CDR3, as DNA: TGTGCCAGCAGCGTTGGGCGGGACTCGCAGTATTTT. Its protein product is CASSVGRDSQYF.

The chain joins TRBV25-1 to TRBJ1-3, with 9 bases aligning to TRBD1. This CDR3 spans 15 amino acids. CDR1 MGHDK and CDR2 SYGVNS come from the germline V gene. V lost 4 bases and J lost 8; bases outside the gene matches: 9. CDR3 coding DNA: TGTGCCAGCAGTGGCCCGGACAGGGGAACAGACACCATATATTTT. It specifies CASSGPDRGTDTIYF.

The V gene is TRBV7-3, the J gene TRBJ1-6, with TRBD1 as a possible D gene (5 bases). The CDR3 spans 15 residues. CDR1 SGHTA and CDR2 FQGTGA come from the germline V gene. Trimming cost V 3 bases and J 7 bases, with 13 bases left between them. CDR3 loop: CASSLRTGENSPLHF. CDR3 in DNA: TGTGCCAGCAGCTTGAGAACAGGAGAGAATTCACCCCTCCACTTT.